This T cell receptor (beta chain) was recovered during a study of cytomegalovirus exposure and HLA in healthy donors. The CDR3 runs to 14 residues. Looked up from germline, CDR1 is LGHNA and CDR2 is YSLEER. The V gene lost 0 bases and the J gene lost 6 bases, with 12 bases spanning the gap. Study-wide points: Analyses of presence/absence relied on an assumption of roughly uniform sequencing depth across donors.

This clone was counted only a few times. Its antigen is undetermined. In the PCR, 60 Vbeta and 13 Jbeta primers were used. Profiled with immunoSEQ multiplex PCR; TCRdb holds only in-frame clones, not every one. The repertoire holds about 160,000 clones, almost 80% seen once, with roughly 1.2% in the top ten. Sequenced: PBMCs. The TCR sequence derives from a woman between 50 and 59 years old in good health and CMV-seronegative. The chain couples TRBV4-3 to TRBJ2-7, with D possibly being TRBD2 (7 bases). The CDR3 loop is CASSQDNREGEQYF. CDR3 sequence (DNA): TGCGCCAGCAGCCAAGACAACAGGGAGGGCGAGCAGTACTTC.